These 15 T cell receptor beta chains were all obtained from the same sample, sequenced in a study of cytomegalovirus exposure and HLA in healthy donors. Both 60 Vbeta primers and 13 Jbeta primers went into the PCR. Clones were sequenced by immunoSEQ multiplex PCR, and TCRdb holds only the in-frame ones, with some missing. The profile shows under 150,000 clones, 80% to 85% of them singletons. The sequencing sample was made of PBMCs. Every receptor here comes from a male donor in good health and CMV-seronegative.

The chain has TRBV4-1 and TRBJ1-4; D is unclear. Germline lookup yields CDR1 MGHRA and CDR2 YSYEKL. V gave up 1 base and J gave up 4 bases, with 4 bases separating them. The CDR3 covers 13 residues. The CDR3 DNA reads TGCGCCAGCAGCCAAGTACTTAATGAAAAACTGTTTTTT. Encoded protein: CASSQVLNEKLFF.

DNA for the CDR3: TGTGCCAGCAGCGTAGCCGATCGAAAAGGGGCCCCCTCGGAGCAGTTCTTC. Translating it yields CASSVADRKGAPSEQFF. V gene TRBV9 combines with J gene TRBJ2-1, with a tentative D call TRBD1 (5 bases). CDR1 is SGDLS, CDR2 YYNGEE, per germline. This CDR3 comprises 17 residues. The V and J ends lost 0 bases and 10 bases respectively, with 23 bases between them. Filled out from reference TRBV9 and TRBJ2-1, the complete variable domain reads DSGVTQTPKHLITATGQRVTLRCSPRSGDLSVYWYQQSLDQGLQFLIQYYNGEERAKGNILERFSAQQFPDLHSELNLSSLELGDSALYFCASSVADRKGAPSEQFFGPGTRLTVL.

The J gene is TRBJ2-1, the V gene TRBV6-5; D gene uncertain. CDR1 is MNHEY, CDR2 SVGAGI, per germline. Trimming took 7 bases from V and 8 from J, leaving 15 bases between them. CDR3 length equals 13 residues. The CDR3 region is CASTTNPRDEQFF. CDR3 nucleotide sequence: TGTGCCAGCACGACAAACCCGCGCGATGAGCAGTTCTTC.

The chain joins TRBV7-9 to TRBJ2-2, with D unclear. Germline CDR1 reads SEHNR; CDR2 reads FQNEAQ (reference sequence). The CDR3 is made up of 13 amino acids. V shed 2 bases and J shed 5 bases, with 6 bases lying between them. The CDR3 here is CASSLRLTGELFF. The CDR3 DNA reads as TGTGCCAGCAGCTTACGACTGACCGGGGAGCTGTTTTTT. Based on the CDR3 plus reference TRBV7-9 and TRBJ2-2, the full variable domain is DTGVSQNPRHKITKRGQNVTFRCDPISEHNRLYWYRQTLGQGPEFLTYFQNEAQLEKSRLLSDRFSAERPKGSFSTLEIQRTEQGDSAMYLCASSLRLTGELFFGEGSRLTVL.

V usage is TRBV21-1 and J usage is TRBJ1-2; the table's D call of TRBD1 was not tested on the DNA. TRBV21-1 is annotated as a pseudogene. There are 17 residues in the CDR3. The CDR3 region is CASSCYEGDRGPYGYTF. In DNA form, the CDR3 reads TGTGCCAGCAGCTGCTACGAGGGGGACAGGGGGCCCTATGGCTACACCTTC.

The CDR3 DNA reads as TGTGCCAGTAGTGTTCGGACAGGGCAGGGCGAGCAGTACTTC. The encoded protein is CASSVRTGQGEQYF. The V call is TRBV19, the J call TRBJ2-7, with 8 bases fitting TRBD1. Trimming at V came to 5 bases and at J to 6 bases, leaving 9 bases not matched to a gene. This CDR3 is built from 14 residues. The V gene's germline CDR1 is LNHDA and CDR2 SQIVND (reference sequence).

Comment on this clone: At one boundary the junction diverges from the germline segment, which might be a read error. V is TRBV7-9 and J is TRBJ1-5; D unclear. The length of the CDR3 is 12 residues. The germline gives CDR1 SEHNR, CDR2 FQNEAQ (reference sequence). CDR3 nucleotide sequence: TGTTCCAGCAGCCATAGCAATCAGCCCCAGCATTTT. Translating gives CSSSHSNQPQHF.

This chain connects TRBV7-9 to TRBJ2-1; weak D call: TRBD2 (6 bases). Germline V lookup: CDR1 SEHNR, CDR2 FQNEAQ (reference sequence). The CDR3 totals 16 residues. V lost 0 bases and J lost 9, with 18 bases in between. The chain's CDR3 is CASSLARGGAQGEQFF. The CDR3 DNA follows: TGTGCCAGCAGCTTAGCGCGGGGCGGGGCGCAGGGTGAGCAGTTCTTC.

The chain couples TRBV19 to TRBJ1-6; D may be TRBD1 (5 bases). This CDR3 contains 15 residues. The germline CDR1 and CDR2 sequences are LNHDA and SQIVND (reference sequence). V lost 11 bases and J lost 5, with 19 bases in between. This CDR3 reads CARKAPTENNSPLHF. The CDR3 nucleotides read TGTGCCCGAAAGGCGCCGACAGAGAATAATTCACCCCTCCACTTT.

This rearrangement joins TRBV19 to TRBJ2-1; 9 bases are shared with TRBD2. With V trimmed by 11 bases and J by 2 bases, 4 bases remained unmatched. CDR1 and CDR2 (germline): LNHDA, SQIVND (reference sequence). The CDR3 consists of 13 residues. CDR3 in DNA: TGTGCCTCGACTAGCGGAACCTACAATGAGCAGTTCTTC. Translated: CASTSGTYNEQFF.

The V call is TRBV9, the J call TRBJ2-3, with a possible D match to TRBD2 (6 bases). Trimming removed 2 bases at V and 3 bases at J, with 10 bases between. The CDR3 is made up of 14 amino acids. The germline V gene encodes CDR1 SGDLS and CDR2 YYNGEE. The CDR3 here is CASSVLSGTDTQYF. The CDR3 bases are TGTGCCAGCAGCGTTCTTAGCGGAACAGATACGCAGTATTTT.

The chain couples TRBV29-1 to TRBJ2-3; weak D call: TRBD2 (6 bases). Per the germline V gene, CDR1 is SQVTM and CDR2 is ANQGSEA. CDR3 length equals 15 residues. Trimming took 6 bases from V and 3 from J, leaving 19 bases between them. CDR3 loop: CSVGGTSPRTDTQYF. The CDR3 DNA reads TGCAGCGTGGGGGGAACTAGCCCTAGGACAGATACGCAGTATTTT.

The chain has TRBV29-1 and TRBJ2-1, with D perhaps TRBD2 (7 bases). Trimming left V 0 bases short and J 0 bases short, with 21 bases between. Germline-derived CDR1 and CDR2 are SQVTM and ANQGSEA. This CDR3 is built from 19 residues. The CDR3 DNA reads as TGCAGCGTTGAAGATATTCTAGGGAGGGGGTTGAGCTCCTACAATGAGCAGTTCTTC. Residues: CSVEDILGRGLSSYNEQFF.

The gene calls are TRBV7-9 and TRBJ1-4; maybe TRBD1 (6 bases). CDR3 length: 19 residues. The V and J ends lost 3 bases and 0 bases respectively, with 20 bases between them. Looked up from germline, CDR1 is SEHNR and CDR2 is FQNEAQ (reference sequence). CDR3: CASSFLQGGVPSTNEKLFF. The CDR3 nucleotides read TGTGCCAGCAGCTTTCTACAGGGAGGGGTTCCTTCAACTAATGAAAAACTGTTTTTT.

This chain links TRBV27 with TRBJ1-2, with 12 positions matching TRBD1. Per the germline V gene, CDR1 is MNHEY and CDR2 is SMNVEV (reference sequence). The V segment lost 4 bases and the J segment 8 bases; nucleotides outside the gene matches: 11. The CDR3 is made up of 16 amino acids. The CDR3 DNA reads TGTGCCAGCAGTTCGGGACAGGGGGCGATTAGGCAAGGCTACACCTTC. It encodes CASSSGQGAIRQGYTF.